The 22 T cell receptor beta chains below were found in one sample sequenced in a study of PD-L1 blockade in urothelial cancer. Described time point: pretreatment peripheral blood. Clones were sequenced by immunoSEQ multiplex PCR, and TCRdb holds only the in-frame ones, with some missing. The sample contains roughly 77,000 clones, 65% to 85% of which appear only once. The sample in question was PBMCs, obtained around atezolizumab (anti-PD-L1) treatment. The source is a woman in her 70s with urothelial cancer.

The chain employs TRBV15 and TRBJ1-4; D ambiguous. Trimming cost V 0 bases and J 5 bases, with 10 bases left between them. Germline CDR1 is LNHNV and CDR2 is YYDKDF (reference sequence). The CDR3 has 15 amino acids. This chain's CDR3 is CATSRDAGQNEKLFF. The CDR3 DNA reads as TGTGCCACCAGCAGAGATGCTGGCCAGAATGAAAAACTGTTTTTT.

The J gene is TRBJ2-7, the V gene TRBV29-1; possible D gene TRBD2, 5 bases. This CDR3 spans 13 amino acids. V lost 3 bases to trimming and J lost 0 bases, with 9 bases between them. From germline, CDR1 is SQVTM and CDR2 ANQGSEA. CDR3 sequence: CSVDYEGSYEQYF. The CDR3 DNA follows: TGCAGCGTTGACTACGAGGGCTCCTACGAGCAGTACTTC.

V gene TRBV5-1 combines with J gene TRBJ2-1; 9 nucleotides match TRBD1. The germline gives CDR1 SGHRS, CDR2 YFSETQ. V shed 0 bases and J 4 bases; nucleotides not matched to a gene: 5. The CDR3 contains 16 residues. As DNA, the CDR3 is TGCGCCAGCAGCTTGGCCTTCGGGACAGGGTACAATGAGCAGTTCTTC. Protein: CASSLAFGTGYNEQFF.

This chain uses TRBV7-2 with TRBJ1-2; 7 nucleotides agree with TRBD1. Unmatched junction bases numbered 7, after V lost 5 bases and J lost 4 bases. CDR3 size: 14 residues. Per germline, CDR1 SGHTA and CDR2 FQGNSA. The CDR3 nucleotides are TGTGCCAGCAGCCCATCGGGACAGAGCTATGGCTACACCTTC. This translates into CASSPSGQSYGYTF.

The chain recombines TRBV28 with TRBJ2-3; 9 bases map to TRBD2. The V segment lost 4 bases and the J segment 2 bases; nucleotides outside the gene matches: 10. In germline, CDR1 is MDHEN, CDR2 SYDVKM. This CDR3 comprises 17 residues. CDR3: CASSSLSGGLYTDTQYF. As DNA, the CDR3 is TGTGCCAGCAGTTCACTTAGCGGGGGACTATACACAGATACGCAGTATTTT.

This clone was counted a single time. The genes are TRBV6-1 and TRBJ1-5, with a weak D call TRBD1 (5 bases). The germline gives CDR1 MNHNS, CDR2 SASEGT. The CDR3 sequence is 14 residues long. V lost 2 bases, J lost 5 bases, and 10 bases lay in between. CDR3: CASSERAGHQPQHF. The CDR3 bases are TGTGCCAGCAGTGAAAGGGCAGGGCATCAGCCCCAGCATTTT.

V gene TRBV4-1 combines with J gene TRBJ2-7, with a possible D match to TRBD1 (6 bases). The V end was cut by 1 base, the J end by 0 bases, with 19 bases between. Germline V CDR1 and CDR2: MGHRA, YSYEKL. The CDR3 runs to 18 residues. CDR3 loop: CASSQGSYPRTDSYEQYF. The CDR3 DNA is TGCGCCAGCAGCCAAGGTTCATACCCCCGGACAGACTCCTACGAGCAGTACTTC.

J is TRBJ1-1 and V is TRBV6-1; D is ambiguous. Germline V gene data show CDR1 as MNHNS and CDR2 as SASEGT. The CDR3 covers 12 residues. Trimming removed 1 base from V and 11 bases from J, with 11 bases in between. Written as DNA, the CDR3 is TGTGCCAGCAGTGAAGGCGGTTTTGGGGCTTTCTTT. Translation: CASSEGGFGAFF.

This clone was found once. The chain joins TRBV10-3 to TRBJ1-1; D is possibly TRBD1 (5 bases). The CDR3 contains 13 residues. With 6 bases removed from V and 4 bases from J, the gap between germline ends came to 12 bases. From germline, CDR1 is ENHRY and CDR2 SYGVKD. The CDR3: CAIRPGGSTEAFF. The CDR3 DNA follows: TGTGCCATCAGGCCTGGGGGGAGCACTGAAGCTTTCTTT.

The chain employs TRBV19 and TRBJ1-5, with a weak D call TRBD1 (6 bases). V was clipped by 5 bases and J by 4 bases, with 9 bases between them. CDR1 is LNHDA and CDR2 is SQIVND in the germline V gene (reference sequence). The CDR3 runs 13 residues. The CDR3 region has the DNA TGTGCCAGTAGTGCGCAGGGGAATCAGCCCCAGCATTTT. Translation: CASSAQGNQPQHF.

The gene calls are TRBV6-6 and TRBJ2-7; TRBD2 matches 7 bases. CDR3 size: 15 residues. CDR1 is MNHNY, CDR2 SVGAGI, per germline (reference sequence). The J segment lost 5 bases and the V segment lost 5 bases, leaving 12 bases of the junction unmatched. CDR3 loop: CASSPSGQGRDEQYF. The CDR3 bases are TGTGCCAGCAGTCCTTCAGGGCAAGGGAGGGACGAGCAGTACTTC.

J is TRBJ2-7 and V is TRBV28; 11 positions agree with TRBD2. The CDR3 extends over 15 amino acids. V gave up 4 bases and J gave up 3 bases; unmatched junction bases: 5. Germline-derived CDR1 and CDR2 are MDHEN and SYDVKM. CDR3 sequence (DNA): TGTGCCAGCAGTTCGGTCCTAGCGGGGGGCTACGAGCAGTACTTC. Protein sequence: CASSSVLAGGYEQYF.

This clone was seen a few times. The rearrangement links TRBV5-1 to TRBJ2-7; a possible D gene is TRBD2 (6 bases). V lost 0 bases and J lost 0, with 16 bases in between. CDR3 size: 17 residues. Germline values: CDR1 SGHRS, CDR2 YFSETQ. The CDR3 bases are TGCGCCAGCAGCTTGGATTCGTGGGGACTGAGCTCCTACGAGCAGTACTTC. Protein: CASSLDSWGLSSYEQYF.

V and J are TRBV27 and TRBJ1-1, with a tentative D call TRBD1 (6 bases). The CDR3 is 16 residues long. The V end lost 5 bases, the J end lost 0 bases, and 16 bases lay between the germline ends. Germline CDR1 and CDR2: MNHEY and SMNVEV (reference sequence). CDR3: CASSQPSGGMNTEAFF. The CDR3 nucleotides are TGTGCCAGCAGTCAACCCAGCGGGGGCATGAACACTGAAGCTTTCTTT.

The chain is built from TRBV9 and TRBJ2-1, with 10 bases fitting TRBD2. Per germline, CDR1 SGDLS and CDR2 YYNGEE. This CDR3 has 15 amino acids. V was pared by 2 bases and J by 4 bases, with 3 bases of the junction left unmatched. The CDR3 protein is CASSVGTSEYNEQFF. In nucleotides, the CDR3 is TGTGCCAGCAGCGTCGGGACTAGCGAGTACAATGAGCAGTTCTTC.

V usage is TRBV5-6 and J usage is TRBJ2-3; 7 bases are shared with TRBD2. After removal of 4 bases from V and 11 bases from J, the junction contained 16 bases not matched to a gene. CDR3 length: 15 amino acids. Germline V gene lookup returns CDR1 SGHDT and CDR2 YYEEEE. The CDR3 sequence is CASSAIRQAGRRQYF. DNA for the CDR3: TGTGCCAGCAGCGCCATCCGGCAAGCGGGGAGGAGGCAGTATTTT.

In its sample, this clone was seen once. Other nucleotide sequences in the sample specify the same CDR3. The chain combines TRBV30 with TRBJ1-5, with 7 positions matching TRBD1. The CDR3 is made up of 13 amino acids. CDR1 and CDR2 (germline): GTSNPN, SVGIG (reference sequence). Trimming at V came to 0 bases and at J to 4 bases, leaving 0 bases not matched to a gene. The CDR3 protein is CAWSVQGNQPQHF. The CDR3 coding sequence is TGTGCCTGGAGTGTACAGGGGAATCAGCCCCAGCATTTT.

The chain combines TRBV9 with TRBJ1-6; possible D gene TRBD1, 5 bases. The CDR3 sequence is 15 residues long. Per germline, CDR1 SGDLS and CDR2 YYNGEE. V lost 3 bases and J 5 bases, leaving 12 bases between the germline ends. The CDR3 nucleotides read TGTGCCAGCAGCGCCTTCACAGGCAATAATTCACCCCTCCACTTT. Protein sequence: CASSAFTGNNSPLHF.

This sequence joins TRBV27 and TRBJ2-7; possibly TRBD1 for D (6 bases). From germline, CDR1 is MNHEY and CDR2 SMNVEV (reference sequence). Between the trimmed V and J ends, which lost 5 bases and 4 bases, there was a span of 18 bases. CDR3 length: 15 amino acids. CDR3 region: CASSREGQPLYEQYF. In nucleotides, the CDR3 is TGTGCCAGCAGTCGGGAAGGACAGCCGTTGTACGAGCAGTACTTC.

The chain uses TRBV5-1 and TRBJ1-1; TRBD1 matches at 8 bases. With 3 bases clipped from V and 4 bases from J, the junction kept 8 bases outside the gene matches. Looked up from germline, CDR1 is SGHRS and CDR2 is YFSETQ. The CDR3 loop spans 15 amino acids. Here the CDR3 DNA reads TGCGCCAGCAGCTGGGGACAGGCGGAGGGCACTGAAGCTTTCTTT. Its protein product is CASSWGQAEGTEAFF.

This clone was detected only once. V is TRBV7-8 and J is TRBJ2-7, with a tentative D call TRBD1 (5 bases). The CDR3 spans 15 residues. Germline-derived CDR1 and CDR2 are SGHVS and FQNEAQ. The V and J ends lost 0 bases and 5 bases respectively, with 14 bases between them. CDR3 sequence reads: CASSLARQGLHEQYF. In DNA, the CDR3 is TGTGCCAGCAGCTTAGCGCGGCAGGGTCTGCACGAGCAGTACTTC.

The rearrangement uses TRBV10-3 and TRBJ1-1, with 9 bases aligning to TRBD1. CDR3 length: 15 residues. Trimming cost V 4 bases and J 5 bases; bases outside gene matches: 8. Germline assignment: CDR1 ENHRY and CDR2 SYGVKD. CDR3 sequence (DNA): TGTGCCATCAGTGGGGCCGGACAGGGGCGGACTGAAGCTTTCTTT. The encoded protein is CAISGAGQGRTEAFF.